This T cell receptor beta chain is from a study of high-grade serous ovarian cancer treatment subgroups. Study-wide background: Mean per sample: approximately 14,000 reads, 6,500 to 9,000 unique TCR beta rearrangements.

TCRdb keeps only in-frame clones here, not all; method: immunoSEQ multiplex PCR. The top ten hold roughly 10% of the sample, which has thousands of clones, 60% to 80% seen once. Study findings and constraints: Only CDR3 was analyzed; CDR1 and CDR2 were not. Bulk tumor TCR sequencing gave no spatial information. Repertoire similarity ranged roughly 0.11 to 0.85 between tumors of one patient.

A note on this clone: The antigen remains undetermined.

The V gene end was trimmed by 3 bases and the J gene end by 6 bases; junction bases not matched to a gene: 6. Germline loops: CDR1 SGHAT, CDR2 FQNNGV. The CDR3 length is 15 residues. Tumor tissue was taken before any definitive surgery or chemotherapy was given. The sequence was obtained from a human donor with high-grade serous ovarian cancer. Sequencing input: tumor tissue. The chain recombines TRBV11-2 with TRBJ2-2; TRBD2 matches 8 bases. The CDR3 nucleotides are TGTGCCAGCAGCTTTTTGAGCGGGAGCGCCGGGGAGCTGTTTTTT. Encoded protein: CASSFLSGSAGELFF.